What follows is one TCR beta chain and its context. This sample is part of a study of blood T cell repertoires in COVID-19. The method was immunoSEQ multiplex PCR; TCRdb's version includes in-frame clones alone and lacks a portion of them. The sample includes roughly 91,000 clones, about 83% of them seen just once. The clonotype comes from a man in his 70s with active or convalescent COVID-19. Sequencing used peripheral blood.

CDR3 bases: TGTGCCAGCAGGACCGGGACAGCAACCTACGAGCAGTACTTC. It specifies CASRTGTATYEQYF. The chain links TRBV28 to TRBJ2-7; TRBD1 matches at 7 bases. There are 14 residues in the CDR3. Per germline, CDR1 MDHEN and CDR2 SYDVKM. Trimming cost V 6 bases and J 2 bases; bases outside gene matches: 7.